The subject of this entry is one T cell receptor (beta chain). This sample stems from a study of blood T cell repertoires in COVID-19. Generated by immunoSEQ multiplex PCR, the TCRdb table keeps only in-frame clones and is missing some. There are 100,000 to 150,000 clones in the sample; about 87% occur only once, and 9% to 12% lies in the top ten. The sample taken for sequencing was peripheral blood. This sequence was found in a man between 45 and 60 years old with acute or convalescent COVID-19.

The CDR3 DNA reads as TGTGCCAACATGGTGAGTGGGAGCCCAAACCAACTAACCTACGAGCAGTACTTC. It is translated as CANMVSGSPNQLTYEQYF. V and J are TRBV5-4 and TRBJ2-7; D possibly corresponds to TRBD2 (5 bases). Trimming stripped 9 bases from V and 2 bases from J, with 30 bases between. Germline V gene data show CDR1 as SGHNT and CDR2 as YYREEE (reference sequence). The CDR3 length is 18 residues.